The 26 T cell receptor beta chains given below trace back to one sample, sequenced in a study of blood T cell repertoires in COVID-19. Assay used: immunoSEQ multiplex PCR; TCRdb lists only in-frame clones, some missing. The sample consists of some 250,000 clones, 88% of them appearing once. Sequencing input: peripheral blood. Receptors were obtained from a human donor in a cohort sampled during active COVID-19.

This rearrangement joins TRBV7-9 to TRBJ2-7; 7 bases align to TRBD1. Germline loops: CDR1 SEHNR, CDR2 FQNEAQ (reference sequence). Germline trimming cut 1 base from V and 0 bases from J; bases unmatched to any gene: 6. The CDR3 runs to 16 residues. CDR3 nucleotides: TGTGCCAGCAGCTTAGTCGGACAGGACCACTCCTACGAGCAGTACTTC. Translation: CASSLVGQDHSYEQYF. Full variable domain (outside the CDR3, taken from reference TRBV7-9 and TRBJ2-7): DTGVSQNPRHKITKRGQNVTFRCDPISEHNRLYWYRQTLGQGPEFLTYFQNEAQLEKSRLLSDRFSAERPKGSFSTLEIQRTEQGDSAMYLCASSLVGQDHSYEQYFGPGTRLTVT.

The CDR3 DNA reads as TGCGCCAGCAGCTCCGGCGGTCTGTTCCCTAGCCCAGATACGCAGTATTTT. Protein sequence: CASSSGGLFPSPDTQYF. The rearrangement uses TRBV5-1 and TRBJ2-3; D possibly corresponds to TRBD2 (5 bases). Trimming removed 3 bases at V and 4 bases at J, with 21 bases between. Germline V gene data show CDR1 as SGHRS and CDR2 as YFSETQ. The CDR3 contains 17 residues.

The chain uses TRBV11-3 and TRBJ2-1, with 9 nucleotides matching TRBD2. The CDR3 length is 17 residues. Losses at the gene ends were 0 bases for V and 6 bases for J; bases not matched to a gene: 9. The germline CDR1 and CDR2 sequences are SGHNT and YENEEA. DNA of the CDR3: TGTGCCAGCAGCTTAGAATCTAGCGGGGTTTCTGGCAATGAGCAGTTCTTC. It codes for CASSLESSGVSGNEQFF. Combining the CDR3 with reference TRBV11-3 and TRBJ2-1 gives the whole variable domain EAGVVQSPRYKIIEKKQPVAFWCNPISGHNTLYWYLQNLGQGPELLIRYENEEAVDDSQLPKDRFSAERLKGVDSTLKIQPAELGDSAVYLCASSLESSGVSGNEQFFGPGTRLTVL.

The V call is TRBV2, the J call TRBJ2-7; 7 nucleotides line up with TRBD2. Germline-derived CDR1 and CDR2 are SNHLY and FYNNEI. There are 14 residues in the CDR3. Unmatched junction bases numbered 7, after V lost 2 bases and J lost 6 bases. The CDR3 nucleotides read TGTGCCAGCAGTGAATGGGGCGGGGAGGGCGAGCAGTACTTC. Its translation: CASSEWGGEGEQYF. The variable domain in full, with the rest retrieved from reference TRBV2 and TRBJ2-7, is EPEVTQTPSHQVTQMGQEVILRCVPISNHLYFYWYRQILGQKVEFLVSFYNNEISEKSEIFDDQFSVERPDGSNFTLKIRSTKLEDSAMYFCASSEWGGEGEQYFGPGTRLTVT.

J is TRBJ1-5 and V is TRBV7-2; 7 nucleotides match TRBD1. Germline-derived CDR1 and CDR2 are SGHTA and FQGNSA. With 0 bases clipped from V and 4 bases from J, the junction kept 0 bases outside the gene matches. The CDR3 is 14 residues long. This CDR3 is CASSLAGQNQPQHF. The CDR3, as DNA: TGTGCCAGCAGCTTAGCGGGACAGAATCAGCCCCAGCATTTT.

The chain joins TRBV9 to TRBJ1-5, with 10 positions matching TRBD1. Germline CDR1 is SGDLS and CDR2 is YYNGEE. J lost 7 bases, V lost 0 bases, and 1 base had no gene match. This CDR3 comprises 14 residues. CDR3 nucleotide sequence: TGTGCCAGCAGCGTAGGGACAGGGGGGCAGCCCCAGCATTTT. Translated, it gives CASSVGTGGQPQHF.

V gene TRBV2 combines with J gene TRBJ1-1; TRBD1 is a possible D gene (5 bases). This CDR3 is 14 amino acids long. Germline assignment: CDR1 SNHLY and CDR2 FYNNEI. Trimming stripped 3 bases from V and 5 bases from J, with 13 bases between. The CDR3 loop reads CASSDRVASTEAFF. The DNA of the CDR3 is TGTGCCAGCAGTGACAGGGTAGCAAGTACTGAAGCTTTCTTT. Drawing the rest from reference TRBV2 and TRBJ1-1, the complete variable domain is EPEVTQTPSHQVTQMGQEVILRCVPISNHLYFYWYRQILGQKVEFLVSFYNNEISEKSEIFDDQFSVERPDGSNFTLKIRSTKLEDSAMYFCASSDRVASTEAFFGQGTRLTVV.

V gene TRBV28 combines with J gene TRBJ1-1; the D is unclear. The CDR3 is 12 residues long. The V end lost 3 bases, the J end lost 7 bases, and 9 bases lay between the germline ends. Germline-derived CDR1 and CDR2 are MDHEN and SYDVKM. The CDR3 region is CASSFYRREAFF. Here the CDR3 DNA reads TGTGCCAGCAGTTTTTACAGACGTGAAGCTTTCTTT. Complete variable domain (other parts from reference TRBV28 and TRBJ1-1): DVKVTQSSRYLVKRTGEKVFLECVQDMDHENMFWYRQDPGLGLRLIYFSYDVKMKEKGDIPEGYSVSREKKERFSLILESASTNQTSMYLCASSFYRREAFFGQGTRLTVV.

This rearrangement joins TRBV7-2 to TRBJ2-7; D might be TRBD2 (6 bases). V lost 5 bases, J lost 2 bases, and 19 bases lay in between. CDR1 is SGHTA, CDR2 FQGNSA, per germline. The CDR3 sequence is 16 residues long. Written as DNA, the CDR3 is TGTGCCAGCAGCCCCCGAACTAGCACCCAGACCTACGAGCAGTACTTC. This sequence encodes CASSPRTSTQTYEQYF.

This chain links TRBV28 with TRBJ1-2; 10 bases line up with TRBD1. Looked up from germline, CDR1 is MDHEN and CDR2 is SYDVKM. V was pared by 5 bases and J by 4 bases, with 7 bases of the junction left unmatched. The CDR3 totals 15 residues. DNA for the CDR3: TGTGCCAGCAGTCCTGGGACAGGGGAGGCCTATGGCTACACCTTC. It is translated as CASSPGTGEAYGYTF.

This clone was detected once. V usage is TRBV13 and J usage is TRBJ2-1, with TRBD2 as a possible D gene (10 bases). Trimming removed 5 bases at V and 3 bases at J, with 26 bases between. Germline V CDR1 and CDR2: PRHDT, FYEKMQ (reference sequence). CDR3 size: 19 residues. CDR3 loop: CASSLGTGRLAGGYNEQFF. In nucleotides, the CDR3 is TGTGCCAGCAGCCTGGGGACAGGGAGACTAGCGGGTGGCTACAATGAGCAGTTCTTC.

V and J are TRBV9 and TRBJ2-7, with TRBD2 matching 11 bases. The V gene end was trimmed by 3 bases and the J gene end by 3 bases; junction bases not matched to a gene: 2. Germline CDR1 is SGDLS and CDR2 is YYNGEE. The CDR3 is made up of 14 amino acids. The CDR3 here is CASSATSGSYEQYF. In nucleotides, the CDR3 is TGTGCCAGCAGCGCCACTAGCGGGAGCTACGAGCAGTACTTC. The complete variable domain, with remaining parts taken from reference TRBV9 and TRBJ2-7, reads DSGVTQTPKHLITATGQRVTLRCSPRSGDLSVYWYQQSLDQGLQFLIQYYNGEERAKGNILERFSAQQFPDLHSELNLSSLELGDSALYFCASSATSGSYEQYFGPGTRLTVT.

The rearrangement uses TRBV6-2 or TRBV6-3 and TRBJ2-1, with D tentatively TRBD2 (7 bases). CDR1 and CDR2 (germline): MNHEY, SVGEGT. The V end lost 2 bases, the J end lost 0 bases, and 20 bases lay between the germline ends. This CDR3 contains 19 residues. CDR3 nucleotide sequence: TGTGCCAGCAGTTACGCGGGGGCTTTTTTACCGAGCTCCTACAATGAGCAGTTCTTC. It translates to CASSYAGAFLPSSYNEQFF.

The chain joins TRBV6-5 to TRBJ1-1; the D is unclear. Between the trimmed V and J ends, which lost 4 bases and 8 bases, there was a span of 11 bases. The CDR3 contains 12 residues. Germline V gene data show CDR1 as MNHEY and CDR2 as SVGAGI. The CDR3 DNA sequence: TGTGCCAGCAGTTTCCCGAGGAGCGAAGCTTTCTTT. The encoded protein is CASSFPRSEAFF.

The chain is built from TRBV2 and TRBJ1-4; D call uncertain. V was pared by 8 bases and J by 3 bases, with 13 bases between. There are 14 residues in the CDR3. Germline-derived CDR1 and CDR2 are SNHLY and FYNNEI. Here the CDR3 DNA reads TGTGCCAGCTACTTGGGCTCGCCTAATGAAAAACTGTTTTTT. Encoded protein: CASYLGSPNEKLFF.

The rearrangement uses TRBV12-3 or TRBV12-4 and TRBJ2-4; tentatively, D is TRBD1 (7 bases). The CDR3 runs to 13 residues. The V end lost 6 bases, the J end lost 8 bases, and 14 bases lay between the germline ends. CDR3 sequence reads: CASRLTGEDIQYF. CDR3 coding DNA: TGTGCCAGCAGGTTAACAGGGGAGGACATTCAGTACTTC.

The rearrangement uses TRBV7-3 and TRBJ2-7, with 10 bases lining up with TRBD2. The V and J ends lost 1 base and 3 bases, in that order; junction bases with no gene match: 3. Germline V CDR1 and CDR2: SGHTA, FQGTGA. The CDR3 totals 15 residues. DNA of the CDR3: TGTGCCAGCAGCTTAAGAAGCGGGGGGGACTACGAGCAGTACTTC. This gives the protein CASSLRSGGDYEQYF. Variable domain in full (rest from reference TRBV7-3 and TRBJ2-7): GAGVSQTPSNKVTEKGKYVELRCDPISGHTALYWYRQSLGQGPEFLIYFQGTGAADDSGLPNDRFFAVRPEGSVSTLKIQRTERGDSAVYLCASSLRSGGDYEQYFGPGTRLTVT.

The rearrangement uses TRBV4-3 and TRBJ2-2; 8 bases are shared with TRBD1. Unmatched junction bases numbered 0, after V lost 3 bases and J lost 0 bases. Germline V gene sequence: CDR1 LGHNA, CDR2 YSLEER. There are 15 residues in the CDR3. CDR3 residues: CASSQDRANTGELFF. The CDR3 DNA reads as TGCGCCAGCAGCCAGGACAGGGCGAACACCGGGGAGCTGTTTTTT.

The V call is TRBV28, the J call TRBJ1-4; no reliable D call. CDR1 MDHEN and CDR2 SYDVKM come from the germline V gene. Trimming took 5 bases from V and 6 from J, leaving 16 bases between them. The CDR3 extends over 15 amino acids. This chain's CDR3 is CASSPLTLRYEKLFF. In DNA form, the CDR3 reads TGTGCCAGCAGTCCGCTGACACTTAGGTATGAAAAACTGTTTTTT.

The rearrangement links TRBV11-3 to TRBJ2-5; 7 bases fit TRBD1. V was clipped by 5 bases and J by 3 bases; unmatched bases: 3. Per the germline V gene, CDR1 is SGHNT and CDR2 is YENEEA. This CDR3 is 13 amino acids long. CDR3 amino acids: CASSPGTEETQYF. The CDR3 DNA reads TGTGCCAGCAGCCCTGGGACAGAAGAGACCCAGTACTTC.

The rearrangement joins TRBV19 to TRBJ1-4; D possibly corresponds to TRBD1 (5 bases). The CDR3 length is 16 residues. Germline CDR1 is LNHDA and CDR2 is SQIVND (reference sequence). Trimming took 1 base from V and 0 from J, leaving 9 bases between them. The CDR3 protein is CASSIGGTATNEKLFF. In DNA form, the CDR3 reads TGTGCCAGTAGTATAGGGGGCACGGCAACTAATGAAAAACTGTTTTTT.

V is TRBV28 and J is TRBJ2-7; 10 bases align to TRBD1. J lost 3 bases, V lost 6 bases, and 8 bases had no gene match. The germline gives CDR1 MDHEN, CDR2 SYDVKM. The CDR3 runs 15 residues. The CDR3 loop is CASSYYGTGDYEQYF. DNA for the CDR3: TGTGCCAGCAGCTATTACGGGACAGGGGACTACGAGCAGTACTTC.

The chain has TRBV5-6 and TRBJ1-3; TRBD1 might be the D (6 bases). From germline, CDR1 is SGHDT and CDR2 YYEEEE. The V gene lost 0 bases and the J gene lost 4 bases, with 11 bases spanning the gap. The CDR3 is made up of 15 amino acids. The CDR3 is CASSLVRGGGNTIYF. DNA of the CDR3: TGTGCCAGCAGCTTGGTCAGGGGTGGAGGAAACACCATATATTTT.

This clone was picked up a small number of times. The chain carries TRBV5-6 and TRBJ1-2, with TRBD1 matching over 8 bases. V lost 2 bases and J lost 4; bases outside the gene matches: 16. The CDR3 extends over 18 amino acids. CDR1 is SGHDT and CDR2 is YYEEEE in the germline V gene. The CDR3 sequence is CASSFNPADRVGAYGYTF. DNA of the CDR3: TGTGCCAGCAGCTTCAACCCAGCGGACAGGGTCGGTGCCTATGGCTACACCTTC. Variable domain in full (rest from reference TRBV5-6 and TRBJ1-2): DAGVTQSPTHLIKTRGQQVTLRCSPKSGHDTVSWYQQALGQGPQFIFQYYEEEERQRGNFPDRFSGHQFPNYSSELNVNALLLGDSALYLCASSFNPADRVGAYGYTFGSGTRLTVV.

The chain combines TRBV10-3 with TRBJ1-2, with a weak D call TRBD1 (6 bases). The CDR3 length is 15 residues. The V end lost 3 bases, the J end lost 2 bases, and 13 bases lay between the germline ends. Germline CDR1 and CDR2: ENHRY and SYGVKD. CDR3 sequence reads: CAISDAGETNYGYTF. CDR3 sequence (DNA): TGTGCCATCAGTGATGCAGGGGAAACCAACTATGGCTACACCTTC.

CDR3 region: CAWISPSYEQYF. The CDR3 DNA is TGTGCCTGGATATCTCCCTCCTACGAGCAGTACTTC. The gene calls are TRBV30 and TRBJ2-7; D is unresolved. CDR1 is GTSNPN, CDR2 SVGIG, per germline (reference sequence). With 4 bases removed from V and 0 bases from J, the gap between germline ends came to 7 bases. The CDR3 is made up of 12 amino acids. Supplemented by reference TRBV30 and TRBJ2-7, the full variable domain reads SQTIHQWPATLVQPVGSPLSLECTVEGTSNPNLYWYRQAAGRGLQLLFYSVGIGQISSEVPQNLSASRPQDRQFILSSKKLLLSDSGFYLCAWISPSYEQYFGPGTRLTVT.